The 4 T cell receptor beta chains below were found in one sample sequenced in a study of blood T cell repertoires in COVID-19. The method was immunoSEQ multiplex PCR; TCRdb's version includes in-frame clones alone and lacks a portion of them. In the table there are about 37,000 clones, 75% to 85% of which are singletons. Sequencing used peripheral blood. The receptors come from a woman aged 70-85 years with acute or convalescent COVID-19.

This clone appeared a few times. The chain is built from TRBV28 and TRBJ1-6, with D possibly being TRBD1 (5 bases). CDR3 size: 16 residues. V was pared by 3 bases and J by 1 base, with 10 bases between. Germline V CDR1 and CDR2: MDHEN, SYDVKM. The CDR3 nucleotides are TGTGCCAGCAGTTTCGGGACTGGGTCCTATAATTCACCCCTCCACTTT. Translation gives CASSFGTGSYNSPLHF.

The V call is TRBV20-1, the J call TRBJ1-2; D gene unclear. Germline V gene data show CDR1 as DFQATT and CDR2 as SNEGSKA (reference sequence). This CDR3 has 11 amino acids. V was shortened by 3 bases and J by 4 bases, with 6 bases between the two germline ends. The CDR3 sequence is CSASSLYGYTF. For the CDR3, the DNA is TGCAGTGCTAGTAGCCTCTATGGCTACACCTTC.

The chain links TRBV5-1 to TRBJ2-1; the D gene is possibly TRBD2 (6 bases). The CDR3 totals 16 residues. Germline assignment: CDR1 SGHRS and CDR2 YFSETQ. Trimming removed 4 bases from V and 4 bases from J, with 18 bases in between. In DNA form, the CDR3 reads TGCGCCAGCAGCGGCCTAACTAGTGGGGGGTACAATGAGCAGTTCTTC. Amino acids: CASSGLTSGGYNEQFF.

This sequence joins TRBV9 and TRBJ2-7; TRBD1 might be the D (6 bases). The CDR3 has 15 residues. Between the trimmed V and J ends, which lost 3 bases and 4 bases, there was a span of 17 bases. CDR1 is SGDLS, CDR2 YYNGEE, per germline. The DNA of the CDR3 is TGTGCCAGCAGCGAGGCCCCCGGGACACTTTACGAGCAGTACTTC. Protein product: CASSEAPGTLYEQYF. Full variable domain (remainder filled in from reference TRBV9 and TRBJ2-7): DSGVTQTPKHLITATGQRVTLRCSPRSGDLSVYWYQQSLDQGLQFLIQYYNGEERAKGNILERFSAQQFPDLHSELNLSSLELGDSALYFCASSEAPGTLYEQYFGPGTRLTVT.